The clone carrying this TCR beta chain was seen only once. The antigen is not known. These data are taken from a study of a mutant IDH1 vaccine in newly diagnosed glioma. Study as a whole: Once 4-6 weeks had passed after radiotherapy alone, vaccination started, or it started with temozolomide cycles. Patients previously underwent radiotherapy, temozolomide, or both, and most underwent both.

Profiling relied on immunoSEQ multiplex PCR, and the TCRdb table lists in-frame clones only, not all of them. This sample has roughly 51,000 clones; about 80% occur once, and the top ten carry over 3%. CDR3 size: 15 residues. The ends were cut back, 2 bases at V and 1 base at J, with 14 bases in the middle. Germline CDR1 reads SQVTM; CDR2 reads ANQGSEA. Time point defined: week 5, during vaccination. Alongside topical imiquimod, each dose of vaccine comprised 300 ug of mutant IDH1 20-mer peptide. The TCR was taken from a woman in her late teens or twenties with glioma. Some clones in this sample may be carry-over from other donors' samples. Sample: PBMCs, taken from a glioma patient whose treatment included an IDH1 peptide vaccine. The genes are TRBV29-1 and TRBJ2-5; D gene ambiguous. The CDR3 sequence is CSVEPAPVTQETQYF. The CDR3 DNA reads TGCAGCGTTGAACCTGCCCCGGTTACCCAAGAGACCCAGTACTTC. The variable domain in full, completed from reference TRBV29-1 and TRBJ2-5, reads SAVISQKPSRDICQRGTSLTIQCQVDSQVTMMFWYRQQPGQSLTLIATANQGSEATYESGFVIDKFPISRPNLTFSTLTVSNMSPEDSSIYLCSVEPAPVTQETQYFGPGTRLLVL.